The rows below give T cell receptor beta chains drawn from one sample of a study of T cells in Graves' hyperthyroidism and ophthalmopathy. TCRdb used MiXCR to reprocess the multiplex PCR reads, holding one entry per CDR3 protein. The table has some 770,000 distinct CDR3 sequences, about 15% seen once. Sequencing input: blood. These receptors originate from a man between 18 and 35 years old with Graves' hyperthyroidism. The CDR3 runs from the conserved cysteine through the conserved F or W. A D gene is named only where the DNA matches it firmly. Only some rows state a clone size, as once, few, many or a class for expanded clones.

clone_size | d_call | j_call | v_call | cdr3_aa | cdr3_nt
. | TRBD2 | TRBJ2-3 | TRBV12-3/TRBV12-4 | CACSTRDYTDTQYF | TGTGCCTGCAGTACCCGGGACTACACAGATACGCAGTATTTT
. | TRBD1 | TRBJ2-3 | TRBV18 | CASSTGYLSTDTQYF | TGTGCCAGCTCGACAGGGTATCTCAGCACAGATACGCAGTATTTT
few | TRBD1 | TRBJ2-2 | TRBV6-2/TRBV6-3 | CASSYSGTGYTGELFF | TGTGCCAGCAGTTACTCGGGGACAGGGTACACCGGGGAGCTGTTTTTT
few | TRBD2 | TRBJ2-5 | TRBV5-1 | CASSLGVSGRVQETQYF | TGCGCCAGCAGCTTGGGAGTTAGCGGGAGGGTCCAAGAGACCCAGTACTTC
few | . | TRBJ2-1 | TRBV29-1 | CSALTVLRNEQFF | TGCAGCGCTCTGACCGTTTTACGCAATGAGCAGTTCTTC
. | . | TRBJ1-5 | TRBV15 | CATSLGVSQGNQPQHF | TGTGCCACCAGCCTGGGGGTGAGTCAGGGCAATCAGCCCCAGCATTTT
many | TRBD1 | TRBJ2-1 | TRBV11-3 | CASSRDRGGNEQFF | TGTGCCAGCAGCCGCGACAGGGGAGGCAATGAGCAGTTCTTC
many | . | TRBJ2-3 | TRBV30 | CAWSVGGVTDTQYF | TGTGCCTGGAGTGTAGGCGGGGTCACAGATACGCAGTATTTT
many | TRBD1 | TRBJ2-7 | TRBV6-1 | CASARDRALYEQYF | TGTGCCAGCGCTAGGGACAGGGCCCTCTACGAGCAGTACTTC
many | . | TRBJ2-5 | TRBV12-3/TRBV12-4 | CASSLALGYQETQYF | TGTGCCAGCAGTTTAGCGCTGGGGTACCAAGAGACCCAGTACTTC
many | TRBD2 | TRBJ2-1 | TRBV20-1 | CSAAGVNEQFF | TGCAGTGCTGCGGGGGTCAATGAGCAGTTCTTC
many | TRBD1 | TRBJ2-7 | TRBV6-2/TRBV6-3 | CASSSGTGSFRASSYEQYF | TGTGCCAGCAGTTCCGGGACAGGGTCTTTTCGGGCCAGCTCCTACGAGCAGTACTTC
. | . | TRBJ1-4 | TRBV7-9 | CASSLAVLEKLFF | TGTGCCAGCAGCTTAGCGGTACTTGAAAAACTGTTTTTT
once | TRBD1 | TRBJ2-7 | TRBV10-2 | CASSDDRGREQYF | TGCGCCAGCAGTGACGACAGGGGGAGGGAGCAGTACTTC
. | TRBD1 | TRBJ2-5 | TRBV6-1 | CASSITGGRETQYF | TGTGCCAGCAGCATAACAGGGGGCCGAGAGACCCAGTACTTC
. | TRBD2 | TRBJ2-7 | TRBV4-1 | CASSQKGQTSGRYEQYF | TGCGCCAGCAGCCAGAAGGGTCAGACTAGCGGGAGATACGAGCAGTACTTC
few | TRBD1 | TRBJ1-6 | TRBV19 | CASSDGTGSYNSPLHF | TGTGCCAGTAGTGACGGGACAGGGTCCTATAATTCACCCCTCCACTTT
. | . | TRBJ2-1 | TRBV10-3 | CASHYRMDYNEQFF | TGTGCCAGCCACTACAGAATGGACTACAATGAGCAGTTCTTC
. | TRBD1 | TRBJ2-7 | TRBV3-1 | CASSRAGTGRGAEQYF | TGTGCCAGCAGCCGGGCTGGGACAGGGAGAGGCGCCGAGCAGTACTTC
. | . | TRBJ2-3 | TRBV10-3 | CAISERDTQYF | TGTGCCATCAGTGAAAGAGATACGCAGTATTTT
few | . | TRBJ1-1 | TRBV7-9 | CASSPTDRKNTEAFF | TGTGCCAGCAGCCCCACGGACAGAAAGAACACTGAAGCTTTCTTT
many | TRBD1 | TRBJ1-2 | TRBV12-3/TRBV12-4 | CASSFPLTGEDGYTF | TGTGCCAGCAGTTTCCCTCTTACAGGGGAGGATGGCTACACCTTC
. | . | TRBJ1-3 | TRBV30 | CAWSQDSSGNTIYF | TGTGCCTGGAGCCAGGACAGCTCTGGAAACACCATATATTTT
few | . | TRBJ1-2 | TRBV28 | CASSWEANYGYTF | TGTGCCAGCAGTTGGGAAGCAAACTATGGCTACACCTTC
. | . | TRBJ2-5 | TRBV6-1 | CASRPNSPLQETQYF | TGTGCCAGCAGGCCAAACAGCCCGCTGCAAGAGACCCAGTACTTC